These 23 T cell receptor beta chains originate from one sample sequenced in a study of blood T cell repertoires in COVID-19. Here immunoSEQ multiplex PCR was the method, and the copy in TCRdb shows in-frame clones only, minus some. The table shows 150,000 to 200,000 clones, with approximately 90% occurring only once. The sample was peripheral blood. The source of these receptors is a woman aged 70 to 79 with COVID-19, enrolled during active disease.

This clone was counted only a few times. V usage is TRBV7-3 and J usage is TRBJ2-1, with unresolved D. CDR1 and CDR2 (germline): SGHTA, FQGTGA. The CDR3 consists of 16 residues. The germline V and J ends were trimmed by 1 base and 3 bases, with 13 bases remaining between them. For the CDR3, the DNA is TGTGCCAGCAGCTTAATGGGTACAGATGGCTACAATGAGCAGTTCTTC. It codes for CASSLMGTDGYNEQFF. Full variable domain (remainder filled in from reference TRBV7-3 and TRBJ2-1): GAGVSQTPSNKVTEKGKYVELRCDPISGHTALYWYRQSLGQGPEFLIYFQGTGAADDSGLPNDRFFAVRPEGSVSTLKIQRTERGDSAVYLCASSLMGTDGYNEQFFGPGTRLTVL.

The chain employs TRBV7-6 and TRBJ1-1; D perhaps matches TRBD1 (6 bases). The CDR3 has 15 residues. CDR1 and CDR2 from the germline V gene are SGHVS and FNYEAQ. Trimming removed 5 bases from V and 0 bases from J, with 13 bases in between. This CDR3 is CASSPGTYVNTEAFF. CDR3 sequence (DNA): TGTGCCAGCAGCCCGGGGACATACGTGAACACTGAAGCTTTCTTT.

The chain uses TRBV18 and TRBJ2-3; 7 nucleotides agree with TRBD2. The trim removed 3 bases at V and 0 bases at J, leaving 0 bases unmatched. CDR3 length: 14 residues. CDR1 and CDR2 from the germline V gene are KGHSH and LQKENI. The CDR3 reads CASSPGGSTDTQYF. DNA of the CDR3: TGTGCCAGCTCACCCGGGGGGAGCACAGATACGCAGTATTTT.

This chain connects TRBV19 to TRBJ1-5; no firm D call. Trimming took off 3 bases at V and 0 bases at J, with 18 bases between the two ends. The CDR3 is made up of 18 amino acids. Germline-derived CDR1 and CDR2 are LNHDA and SQIVND (reference sequence). The CDR3 spells CASSIRGSLAGSNQPQHF. The CDR3 DNA sequence: TGTGCCAGTAGTATCCGAGGGTCGCTGGCCGGTAGCAATCAGCCCCAGCATTTT.

The chain uses TRBV7-9 and TRBJ2-2, with 8 nucleotides matching TRBD2. Per germline, CDR1 SEHNR and CDR2 FQNEAQ (reference sequence). This CDR3 has 16 amino acids. The junction had 11 bases not matched to a gene; V was cut back by 7 bases and J by 4 bases. CDR3 in amino acids: CASTLPGLEGTGELFF. In DNA, the CDR3 is TGTGCCAGCACCCTACCGGGACTAGAAGGCACCGGGGAGCTGTTTTTT.

The V call is TRBV28, the J call TRBJ2-7; 9 bases line up with TRBD1. The V gene's germline CDR1 is MDHEN and CDR2 SYDVKM. V lost 6 bases, J lost 6 bases, and 3 bases stayed unmatched. CDR3 length equals 12 residues. DNA for the CDR3: TGTGCCAGCAGAGGGGGACAGGGCGAGCAGTACTTC. As protein: CASRGGQGEQYF.

The rearrangement uses TRBV24-1 and TRBJ2-5, with D perhaps TRBD1 (5 bases). V gave up 5 bases and J gave up 4 bases, with 13 bases separating them. This CDR3 is 14 amino acids long. From germline, CDR1 is KGHDR and CDR2 SFDVKD. The CDR3 loop is CATSGALGVETQYF. Here the CDR3 DNA reads TGTGCCACCAGTGGGGCTTTAGGGGTAGAGACCCAGTACTTC.

V and J are TRBV28 and TRBJ1-5, with 9 bases identical to TRBD1. The CDR3 covers 15 residues. Trimming removed 4 bases from V and 5 bases from J; junction bases left unmatched: 6. In germline, CDR1 is MDHEN, CDR2 SYDVKM. CDR3 sequence reads: CASSSTDRGYQPQHF. The CDR3 nucleotides read TGTGCCAGCAGTTCAACGGACAGGGGATATCAGCCCCAGCATTTT.

The chain recombines TRBV11-2 with TRBJ2-1; the match to TRBD2 covers 8 bases. The germline V gene encodes CDR1 SGHAT and CDR2 FQNNGV. V was pared by 8 bases and J by 6 bases, with 12 bases of the junction left unmatched. CDR3 size: 15 residues. The CDR3 nucleotides are TGTGCCAGCCTTACGACTAGCGACCCTGGCAATGAGCAGTTCTTC. Encoded protein: CASLTTSDPGNEQFF.

There are a few counts of this clone. The V and J genes are TRBV20-1 and TRBJ2-3; TRBD2 is a possible D gene (6 bases). There are 11 residues in the CDR3. Between the trimmed V and J ends, which lost 6 bases and 8 bases, there was a span of 12 bases. Per the germline V gene, CDR1 is DFQATT and CDR2 is SNEGSKA (reference sequence). This chain's CDR3 is CSAREDLTQYF. CDR3 nucleotide sequence: TGCAGTGCCAGGGAGGACCTTACGCAGTATTTT.

This clone has just one count. J is TRBJ1-5 and V is TRBV7-9; D not resolved. V was shortened by 4 bases and J by 5 bases, with 9 bases between the two germline ends. The CDR3 runs 13 residues. CDR1 SEHNR and CDR2 FQNEAQ come from the germline V gene (reference sequence). CDR3 amino acids: CASSSTSDQPQHF. The CDR3 bases are TGTGCCAGCAGCTCCACTTCCGATCAGCCCCAGCATTTT.

V gene TRBV7-8 combines with J gene TRBJ1-5; possible D gene TRBD1, 5 bases. The CDR3 loop spans 14 amino acids. Germline loops: CDR1 SGHVS, CDR2 FQNEAQ. Trimming shortened V by 5 bases and J by 3 bases, and 11 bases separated the two germline ends. The CDR3 region is CASSRDRPNQPQHF. CDR3 nucleotides: TGTGCCAGCAGCCGAGACAGACCCAATCAGCCCCAGCATTTT.

The rearrangement links TRBV7-3 to TRBJ2-2; D perhaps matches TRBD2 (5 bases). Per germline, CDR1 SGHTA and CDR2 FQGTGA. The CDR3 is 17 amino acids. Trimming took off 5 bases at V and 1 base at J, with 17 bases between the two ends. The CDR3 coding sequence is TGTGCCAGCAGCCCCCGTTTAGGTAGCGTGAACACCGGGGAGCTGTTTTTT. Translating gives CASSPRLGSVNTGELFF.

The CDR3 loop reads CASSYGGQENYEQYF. Here the CDR3 DNA reads TGTGCCAGCAGTTACGGGGGACAGGAGAACTACGAGCAGTACTTC. The gene calls are TRBV6-5 and TRBJ2-7, with 8 positions matching TRBD1. The trim removed 2 bases at V and 3 bases at J, leaving 6 bases unmatched. The CDR3 is 15 residues long. The germline V gene has CDR1 MNHEY and CDR2 SVGAGI.

The rearrangement joins TRBV28 to TRBJ2-7; TRBD2 matches at 7 bases. CDR1 is MDHEN, CDR2 SYDVKM, per germline. CDR3 length: 16 amino acids. The V and J ends lost 5 bases and 4 bases, in that order; junction bases with no gene match: 14. CDR3 region: CASSTSLAADNYEQYF. CDR3 nucleotides: TGTGCCAGCAGTACTTCCCTAGCGGCAGACAATTACGAGCAGTACTTC.

This chain links TRBV18 with TRBJ2-1, with D maybe TRBD1 (6 bases). With 3 bases removed from V and 6 bases from J, the gap between germline ends came to 18 bases. Germline loops: CDR1 KGHSH, CDR2 LQKENI. This CDR3 comprises 16 residues. The CDR3 DNA follows: TGTGCCAGCTCACCGATCTATAGGGGGTTAGGCAATGAGCAGTTCTTC. Protein: CASSPIYRGLGNEQFF.

The chain uses TRBV18 and TRBJ1-1; D is ambiguous. Germline CDR1 KGHSH, CDR2 LQKENI. Trimming took off 3 bases at V and 8 bases at J, with 7 bases between the two ends. CDR3 length: 11 amino acids. The CDR3, as DNA: TGTGCCAGCTCACCGGGAGGGGAAGCTTTCTTT. As protein: CASSPGGEAFF.

The V call is TRBV7-6, the J call TRBJ2-2, with TRBD2 as a possible D gene (6 bases). The CDR3 totals 16 residues. V was trimmed by 5 bases and J by 3 bases, leaving 16 bases between them. Germline V gene lookup returns CDR1 SGHVS and CDR2 FNYEAQ. CDR3 amino acids: CASSPTGGIYTGELFF. DNA of the CDR3: TGTGCCAGCAGCCCCACTGGCGGGATTTACACCGGGGAGCTGTTTTTT.

This clone appeared a few times. The chain recombines TRBV5-1 with TRBJ1-4, with D unclear. This CDR3 spans 20 amino acids. Germline V gene data show CDR1 as SGHRS and CDR2 as YFSETQ. V gave up 0 bases and J gave up 5 bases, with 26 bases separating them. For the CDR3, the DNA is TGCGCCAGCAGCTTGGAAGGTCTGTCTTCTGGATTGAGGGCGAATGAAAAACTGTTTTTT. It encodes CASSLEGLSSGLRANEKLFF.

Regarding this clone: Other DNA sequences from this sample encode an identical CDR3 as well. Here the CDR3 reads CASSPGTGSYEQYF. For the CDR3, the DNA is TGTGCCAGCAGTCCGGGGACAGGTTCCTACGAGCAGTACTTC. The chain employs TRBV28 and TRBJ2-7; 8 nucleotides line up with TRBD1. The CDR3 contains 14 residues. From germline, CDR1 is MDHEN and CDR2 SYDVKM. J lost 1 base, V lost 5 bases, and 4 bases had no gene match.

The rearrangement links TRBV30 to TRBJ1-2; no definite D call. The CDR3 runs to 11 residues. Germline CDR1 GTSNPN, CDR2 SVGIG (reference sequence). V was cut by 2 bases and J by 8 bases, with 9 bases left in between. The CDR3 bases are TGTGCCTGGAGTATCCCTCGGGGCTACACCTTC. This sequence encodes CAWSIPRGYTF.

The chain couples TRBV19 to TRBJ1-2; 10 nucleotides align to TRBD1. This CDR3 contains 15 residues. Losses at the gene ends were 5 bases for V and 5 bases for J; bases not matched to a gene: 8. The germline CDR1 and CDR2 sequences are LNHDA and SQIVND (reference sequence). The CDR3 DNA sequence: TGTGCCAGTAGTTCACGACCGGGACAGGGGTATGGCTACACCTTC. Protein: CASSSRPGQGYGYTF.

The chain uses TRBV15 and TRBJ1-1; 8 positions match TRBD1. V trimming: 4 bases; J trimming: 5 bases; junction bases outside the gene matches: 12. The CDR3 consists of 16 residues. Germline V gives CDR1 LNHNV, CDR2 YYDKDF (reference sequence). The CDR3 reads CATSTGQGRWNTEAFF. CDR3 DNA: TGTGCCACCAGCACTGGACAGGGCCGGTGGAATACTGAAGCTTTCTTT.